This is a list of T cell receptor beta chains from one sample in a study of OX40 agonist ivuxolimab in advanced cancers. Assay used: immunoSEQ multiplex PCR; TCRdb lists only in-frame clones, some missing. Of under 20,000 clones detected, roughly four fifths appear once; the ten largest clones hold approximately 68%. This sample comprised CD4+ or CD8+ T cells sorted from blood, obtained in a trial of the OX40 agonist ivuxolimab. These receptor sequences come from an adult with an advanced solid tumor such as melanoma, head and neck, liver or kidney cancer. Each CDR3 is given with its conserved first and last residue. D genes are given only for firm matches. Some rows mark clone size as missing; the rest say once, few, many or name a class of expanded clone.

v_call	j_call	d_call	clone_size	cdr3_aa	cdr3_nt
TRBV27	TRBJ2-6	.	.	CATGGPGANVLTF	TGTGCCACCGGGGGCCCTGGGGCCAACGTCCTGACTTTC
TRBV27	TRBJ1-2	.	.	CASSSVTGNGYTF	TGTGCCAGCAGTTCCGTCACAGGGAATGGCTACACCTTC
TRBV5-1	TRBJ2-1	TRBD2	.	CASSLDSTDSGTRAGIFF	TGCGCCAGCAGCTTGGACTCGACAGACTCCGGGACCCGAGCGGGAATCTTCTTC
TRBV30	TRBJ2-7	TRBD2	.	CAWSVHAGGPYEQYF	TGTGCCTGGAGTGTACACGCGGGAGGACCCTACGAGCAGTACTTC
TRBV27	TRBJ2-5	TRBD1	.	CASSFSGGQETQYF	TGTGCCAGCAGTTTTTCAGGGGGACAAGAGACCCAGTACTTC
TRBV29-1	TRBJ1-2	.	.	CSAIPPDVAGYTF	TGCAGCGCTATCCCGCCGGACGTTGCTGGCTACACCTTC
TRBV7-9	TRBJ2-1	TRBD1	.	CASSFPGQVTNRGQFF	TGTGCCAGCAGCTTTCCAGGACAGGTCACGAACAGGGGGCAGTTCTTC
TRBV6-6	TRBJ2-7	.	.	CASNGSPYEQYF	TGTGCCAGCAACGGCAGCCCCTACGAGCAGTACTTC
TRBV9	TRBJ2-1	.	.	CASSVSTGYGEQFF	TGTGCCAGCAGCGTATCAACCGGATACGGCGAGCAGTTCTTC
TRBV11-2	TRBJ2-1	.	.	CASSRWTAEQFF	TGTGCCAGCAGCCGCTGGACAGCTGAGCAGTTCTTC
TRBV19	TRBJ2-3	.	.	CASSIDSSAGGTDTQYF	TGTGCCAGTAGTATAGATAGCTCGGCAGGGGGCACAGATACGCAGTATTTT
TRBV19	TRBJ2-1	.	few	CASSTSEVDEQFF	TGTGCCAGTAGTACTAGCGAAGTCGATGAGCAGTTCTTC
TRBV5-6	TRBJ1-5	.	.	CASSLGGLYSNQPQHF	TGTGCCAGCAGCTTGGGGGGACTCTATAGCAATCAGCCCCAGCATTTT
TRBV4-3	TRBJ1-5	TRBD1	.	CASSQGQGEGNQPQHF	TGCGCCAGCAGCCAAGGACAGGGGGAGGGCAATCAGCCCCAGCATTTT
TRBV6-5	TRBJ1-2	.	.	CASSYSRNYGYTF	TGTGCCAGCAGTTACTCGAGGAACTATGGCTACACCTTC
TRBV14	TRBJ1-2	.	few	CASSLQGYGYTF	TGTGCCAGCAGCCTTCAGGGATATGGCTACACCTTC
TRBV6-6	TRBJ2-7	TRBD1	.	CASRPGQVSVEQYF	TGTGCCAGCAGGCCGGGACAGGTCTCTGTGGAGCAGTACTTC
TRBV6-5	TRBJ2-4	.	.	CASSYGKGNIQYF	TGTGCCAGCAGTTACGGGAAAGGAAACATTCAGTACTTC
TRBV27	TRBJ2-7	TRBD1	.	CASRADTGGYEQYF	TGTGCCAGCAGAGCTGATACAGGGGGCTACGAGCAGTACTTC
TRBV7-3	TRBJ1-5	.	.	CASSLSGNQPQHF	TGTGCCAGCAGCTTATCGGGGAATCAGCCCCAGCATTTT